This T cell receptor beta chain was captured by sequencing in a study of OX40 agonist ivuxolimab in advanced cancers. At the level of the study: Six ivuxolimab dose levels, 0.01 to 10 mg/kg, were given intravenously every 2 weeks.

The protocol was immunoSEQ multiplex PCR, while the TCRdb copy is restricted to in-frame clones and leaves out a portion. Of about 44,000 clones in the sample, just under 95% were seen once. CDR1 and CDR2 (germline): SGHAT, FQNNGV. The CDR3 runs to 14 residues. V lost 4 bases and J lost 0, with 10 bases in between. This clone was recorded only once. Patients were ruled out by autoimmune disease history or systemic immunosuppression. The sampling schedule covered blood at baseline, cycle 4 day 1, and cycle 7 day 1. The chain couples TRBV11-2 to TRBJ2-7, with a possible D match to TRBD2 (6 bases). The sample here was CD4+ or CD8+ T cells sorted from blood, taken in a trial of the OX40 agonist ivuxolimab. This clonotype was obtained from an adult with an advanced solid tumor such as melanoma, head and neck, liver or kidney cancer. The CDR3 nucleotides read TGTGCCAGCAGCTCGCGGGGCCACTCCTACGAGCAGTACTTC. The encoded protein is CASSSRGHSYEQYF.